This T cell receptor beta chain was sequenced for a study of graft-versus-host responses after intestinal transplantation. Study-level information: All of the recipients had induction that used anti-thymocyte globulin, then tacrolimus and steroids for approximately 3 years.

About this clone itself: The antigen is unknown.

Some clones are missing from TCRdb's copy, which holds only in-frame ones; the method was immunoSEQ multiplex PCR. The table records under 100,000 clones, about nine tenths of them present only once. Trimming left V 6 bases short and J 3 bases short, with 11 bases between. CDR1 is MNHEY, CDR2 SMNVEV, per germline (reference sequence). The length of the CDR3 is 13 residues. The origin of this receptor is a human donor who was the organ donor for an intestinal transplant. The chain couples TRBV27 to TRBJ1-1; possibly TRBD1 for D (5 bases). The sample was unstimulated CD8+ T cells sorted from spleen or lymph node cells, taken before transplant. CDR3 sequence: CASSPWGDTEAFF. The CDR3 DNA is TGTGCCAGCAGCCCATGGGGGGACACTGAAGCTTTCTTT.